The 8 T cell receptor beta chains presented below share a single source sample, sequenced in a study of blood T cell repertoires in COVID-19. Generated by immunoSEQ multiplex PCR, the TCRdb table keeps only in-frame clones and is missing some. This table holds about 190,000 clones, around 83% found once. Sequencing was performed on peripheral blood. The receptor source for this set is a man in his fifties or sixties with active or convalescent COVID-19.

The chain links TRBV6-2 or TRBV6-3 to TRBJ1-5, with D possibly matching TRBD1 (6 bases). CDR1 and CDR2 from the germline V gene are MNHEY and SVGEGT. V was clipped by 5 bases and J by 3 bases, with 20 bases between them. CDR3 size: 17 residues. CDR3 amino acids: CASSALGGAVSNQPQHF. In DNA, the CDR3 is TGTGCCAGCAGTGCCCTTGGGGGGGCTGTGTCCAATCAGCCCCAGCATTTT.

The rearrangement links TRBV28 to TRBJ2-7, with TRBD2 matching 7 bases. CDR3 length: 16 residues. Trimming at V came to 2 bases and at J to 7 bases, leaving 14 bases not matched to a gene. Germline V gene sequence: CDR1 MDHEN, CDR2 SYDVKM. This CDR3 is CASSLRAWLAVREQYF. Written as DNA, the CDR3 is TGTGCCAGCAGTTTAAGGGCATGGCTAGCGGTACGAGAGCAGTACTTC. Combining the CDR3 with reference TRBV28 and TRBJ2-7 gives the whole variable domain DVKVTQSSRYLVKRTGEKVFLECVQDMDHENMFWYRQDPGLGLRLIYFSYDVKMKEKGDIPEGYSVSREKKERFSLILESASTNQTSMYLCASSLRAWLAVREQYFGPGTRLTVT.

Here the CDR3 reads CASRRGAWNENEQYF. CDR3 bases: TGTGCCAGCAGAAGAGGAGCGTGGAATGAGAACGAGCAGTACTTC. The J gene is TRBJ2-7, the V gene TRBV6-5; D is unresolved. V dropped 6 bases and J dropped 5 bases, with 20 bases sitting between them. Looked up from germline, CDR1 is MNHEY and CDR2 is SVGAGI. This CDR3 region has 15 residues.

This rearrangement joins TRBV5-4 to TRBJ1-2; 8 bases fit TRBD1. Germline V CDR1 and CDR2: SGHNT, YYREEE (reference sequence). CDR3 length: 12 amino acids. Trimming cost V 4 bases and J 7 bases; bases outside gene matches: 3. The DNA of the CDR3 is TGTGCCAGCAGCCAGACAGGGGCTGGCTACACCTTC. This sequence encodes CASSQTGAGYTF.

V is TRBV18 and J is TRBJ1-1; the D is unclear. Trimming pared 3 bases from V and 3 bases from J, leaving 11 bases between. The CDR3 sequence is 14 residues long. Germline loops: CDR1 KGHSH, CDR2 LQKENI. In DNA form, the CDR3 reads TGTGCCAGCTCACCCTCTGGGCGTGACACTGAAGCTTTCTTT. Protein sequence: CASSPSGRDTEAFF.

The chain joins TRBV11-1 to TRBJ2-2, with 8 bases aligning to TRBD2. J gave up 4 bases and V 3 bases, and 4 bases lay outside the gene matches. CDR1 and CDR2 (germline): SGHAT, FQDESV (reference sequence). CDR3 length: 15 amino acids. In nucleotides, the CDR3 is TGTGCCAGCAGCTTCAAGCGGGAGCCCACCGGGGAGCTGTTTTTT. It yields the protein CASSFKREPTGELFF. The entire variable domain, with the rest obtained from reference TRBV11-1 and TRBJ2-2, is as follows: EAEVAQSPRYKITEKSQAVAFWCDPISGHATLYWYRQILGQGPELLVQFQDESVVDDSQLPKDRFSAERLKGVDSTLKIQPAELGDSAMYLCASSFKREPTGELFFGEGSRLTVL.

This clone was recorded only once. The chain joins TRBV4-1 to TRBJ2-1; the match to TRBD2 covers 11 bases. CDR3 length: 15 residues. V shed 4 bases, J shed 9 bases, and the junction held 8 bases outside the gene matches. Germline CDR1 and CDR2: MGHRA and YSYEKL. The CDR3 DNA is TGCGCCAGCAGCCTAAAACTAGCGGGAGTAGGTGAGCAGTTCTTC. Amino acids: CASSLKLAGVGEQFF.

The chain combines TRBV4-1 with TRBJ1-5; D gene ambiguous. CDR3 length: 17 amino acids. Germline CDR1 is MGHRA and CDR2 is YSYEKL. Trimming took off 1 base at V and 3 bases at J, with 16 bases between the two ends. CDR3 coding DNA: TGCGCCAGCAGCCAAGGGGGAGATGGATGGAACAATCAGCCCCAGCATTTT. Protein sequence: CASSQGGDGWNNQPQHF.